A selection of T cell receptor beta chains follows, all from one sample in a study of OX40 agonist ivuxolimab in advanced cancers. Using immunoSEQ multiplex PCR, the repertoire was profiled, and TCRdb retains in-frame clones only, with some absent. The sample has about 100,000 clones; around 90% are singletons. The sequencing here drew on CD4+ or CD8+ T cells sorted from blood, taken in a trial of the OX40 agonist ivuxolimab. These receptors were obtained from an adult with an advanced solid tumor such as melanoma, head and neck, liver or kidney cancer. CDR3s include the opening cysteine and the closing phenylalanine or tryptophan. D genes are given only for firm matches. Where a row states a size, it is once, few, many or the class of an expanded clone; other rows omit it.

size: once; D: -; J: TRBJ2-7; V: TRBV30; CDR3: CAWSLQGYEQYF; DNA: TGTGCCTGGAGTTTACAGGGTTACGAGCAGTACTTC
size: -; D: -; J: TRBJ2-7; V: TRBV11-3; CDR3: CASSFQEIYEQYF; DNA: TGTGCCAGCAGCTTTCAGGAGATCTACGAGCAGTACTTC
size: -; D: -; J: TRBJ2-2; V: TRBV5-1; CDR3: CASSLMGNTGELFF; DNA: TGCGCCAGCAGCTTGATGGGTAACACCGGGGAGCTGTTTTTT
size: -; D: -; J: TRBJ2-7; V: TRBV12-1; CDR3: CASSAIAGPLEQYF; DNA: TGTGCCAGCAGCGCCATAGCGGGCCCCCTCGAGCAGTACTTC
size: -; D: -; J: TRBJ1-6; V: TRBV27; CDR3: CASREYYNSPLHF; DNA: TGTGCCAGCAGGGAATACTATAATTCACCCCTCCACTTT
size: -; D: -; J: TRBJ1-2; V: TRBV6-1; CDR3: CASAPASYGYTF; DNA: TGTGCCAGCGCCCCAGCCTCTTATGGCTACACCTTC
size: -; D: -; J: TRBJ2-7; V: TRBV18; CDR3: CASSSGDIYEQYF; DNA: TGTGCCAGCTCCTCGGGTGACATCTACGAGCAGTACTTC
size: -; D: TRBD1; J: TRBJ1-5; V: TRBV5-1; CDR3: CASSPGQGDQPQHF; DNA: TGCGCCAGCAGCCCAGGACAGGGCGATCAGCCCCAGCATTTT
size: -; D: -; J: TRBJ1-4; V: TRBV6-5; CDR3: CASSGGANEKLFF; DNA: TGTGCCAGCAGTGGGGGGGCCAATGAAAAACTGTTTTTT
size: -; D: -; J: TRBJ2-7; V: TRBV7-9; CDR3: CASSRTGSHEQYF; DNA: TGTGCCAGCAGCCGGACGGGGTCCCACGAGCAGTACTTC
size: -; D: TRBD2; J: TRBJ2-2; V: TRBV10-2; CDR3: CASRAGGITGELFF; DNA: TGCGCCAGCAGGGCGGGGGGGATAACCGGGGAGCTGTTTTTT
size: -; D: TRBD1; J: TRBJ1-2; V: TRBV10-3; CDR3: CATVPGQTYGYTF; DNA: TGTGCCACCGTCCCGGGACAGACATATGGCTACACCTTC
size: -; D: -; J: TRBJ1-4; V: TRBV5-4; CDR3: CASSPPGREEKLFF; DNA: TGTGCCAGCAGCCCCCCGGGCAGGGAGGAAAAACTGTTTTTT
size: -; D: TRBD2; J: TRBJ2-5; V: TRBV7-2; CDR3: CASSSDWTSGARRGQYF; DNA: TGTGCCAGCAGCTCAGACTGGACTAGCGGGGCGCGCAGGGGCCAGTACTTC
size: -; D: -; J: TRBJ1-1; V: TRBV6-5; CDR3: CASRPQETEAFF; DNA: TGTGCCAGCAGACCGCAGGAGACTGAAGCTTTCTTT
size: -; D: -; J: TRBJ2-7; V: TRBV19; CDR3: CASSGASRVTEQYF; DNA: TGTGCCAGTAGTGGTGCAAGCCGAGTTACCGAGCAGTACTTC
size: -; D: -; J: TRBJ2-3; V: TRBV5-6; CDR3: CASSLFGPTDTQYF; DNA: TGTGCCAGCAGCTTGTTCGGACCCACAGATACGCAGTATTTT
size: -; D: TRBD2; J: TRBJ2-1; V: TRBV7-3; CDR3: CASSLRGLAPLDEQFF; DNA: TGTGCCAGCAGCTTAAGGGGACTAGCCCCCCTCGATGAGCAGTTCTTC
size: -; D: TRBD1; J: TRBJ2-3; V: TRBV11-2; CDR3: CASSRGQGGDTQYF; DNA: TGTGCCAGCAGCCGCGGACAGGGAGGCGATACGCAGTATTTT